The rows below give T cell receptor beta chains drawn from one sample of a study of regulatory T cells in long-lasting Graves disease. TCRdb redid the calling of the multiplex PCR reads with MiXCR, one entry per CDR3 protein. The table lists approximately 350,000 distinct CDR3 sequences, roughly 24% of them singletons. The input for sequencing was peripheral blood mononuclear cells (PBMCs), taken when the disease was refractory, from a patient treated with antithyroid drugs. The receptors come from a woman in her thirties or forties with Graves disease. Both conserved end residues are part of each CDR3. D genes are given only for firm matches. Some rows mark clone size as missing; the rest say once, few, many or name a class of expanded clone.

TRBV12-3/TRBV12-4	.	few	TRBJ1-1	TGTGCCAGCAGTTTTCGAGCGCTGGGCATGAACACTGAAGCTTTCTTT	CASSFRALGMNTEAFF
TRBV7-9	TRBD2	many	TRBJ2-7	TGTGCCAGCAGCCCCCGACTAGCGGGAGGGCCGGACGAGCAGTACTTC	CASSPRLAGGPDEQYF
TRBV18	.	few	TRBJ2-7	TGTGCCAGCTCACCTACAGGGATCCCCTACGAGCAGTACTTC	CASSPTGIPYEQYF
TRBV28	.	many	TRBJ2-4	TGTGCCAGCTCACAGGGAACCAAAAACATTCAGTACTTC	CASSQGTKNIQYF
TRBV7-9	.	.	TRBJ2-2	.	CASSLALVFGPGTGELVF
TRBV19	.	many	TRBJ2-7	TGTGCCAGTAGTATTGGAGCTGGTGAGCAGTACTTC	CASSIGAGEQYF
TRBV28	.	many	TRBJ1-6	TGTGCCAGCAGTTTAGTTCCCTGGGGCAACAAGAGCTCCTATAATTCACCCCTCCACTTT	CASSLVPWGNKSSYNSPLHF
TRBV27	.	.	TRBJ1-6	TGTGCCAGCAGTTTTATCAATGGGGGGGGGCCCTATAATTCACCCCTCCACTTT	CASSFINGGGPYNSPLHF
TRBV29-1	.	few	TRBJ2-5	TGCAGCGTTGTGCCCTGGTTGGGACCTAGGGAGACCCAGTACTTC	CSVVPWLGPRETQYF
TRBV29-1	.	.	TRBJ2-7	TGCAGCGTTGGTCCGGGACCAACCTACGAGCAGTACTTC	CSVGPGPTYEQYF
TRBV5-6	.	.	TRBJ1-1	TGTGCCAGCAGCCTTCATAGGGGCGCCAAGATGAACACTGAAGCTTTCTTT	CASSLHRGAKMNTEAFF
TRBV15	.	.	TRBJ1-5	TGTGCCACCAGCAGAGAGGGGGCGTCTAACAACCAGCCCCAGCATTTT	CATSREGASNNQPQHF
TRBV7-2	.	many	TRBJ2-7	TGTGCCAGCAGTCTGACAGGACTAGAGCAGTACTTC	CASSLTGLEQYF
TRBV19	.	.	TRBJ2-2	TGTGCCAGTACCGGGACAAACACCGGGGAGCTGTTTTTT	CASTGTNTGELFF
TRBV6-1	TRBD1	few	TRBJ1-5	TGTGCCAGCAGTGGCAGAGGGACAGGGGTCAATCAGCCCCAGCATTTT	CASSGRGTGVNQPQHF
TRBV7-2	TRBD2	.	TRBJ2-3	TGTGCCAGCAGCTTAGGAGCGGGAGCAGATACGCAGTATTTT	CASSLGAGADTQYF
TRBV2	.	many	TRBJ2-7	TGTGCCAGCAGTTACGATGCCTACGAGCAGTACTTC	CASSYDAYEQYF
TRBV2	.	many	TRBJ2-4	TGTGCCAGCAGTGACGCACTAGGGGCCAAAAACATTCAGTACTTC	CASSDALGAKNIQYF
TRBV7-9	TRBD2	.	TRBJ2-3	TGTGCCAGCAGCAAAGGCCTCGAGCGGGGAACAGATACGCAGTATTTT	CASSKGLERGTDTQYF
TRBV6-1	.	few	TRBJ2-7	TGTGCCAGTAGAAGGATGAGCTCCTACGAGCAGTACTTC	CASRRMSSYEQYF